Sequencing of this T cell receptor beta chain was carried out in a study of OX40 agonist ivuxolimab in advanced cancers. Notes on the study in general: In CD8+ T cells, expanded clones were on average more numerous than in CD4+.

Sequenced by immunoSEQ multiplex PCR; TCRdb stores in-frame clones only, minus some. The sample yields 50,000 to 60,000 clones, 70% to 90% seen once. The germline V gene has CDR1 SGHKS and CDR2 YYEKEE (reference sequence). The CDR3 covers 15 residues. The V gene end was trimmed by 6 bases and the J gene end by 5 bases; junction bases not matched to a gene: 10. On this clone itself: As yet, its antigen is unknown.

The chain combines TRBV5-5 with TRBJ2-1, with TRBD2 matching 8 bases. The TCR sequence derives from an adult with an advanced solid tumor such as melanoma, head and neck, liver or kidney cancer. This material consisted of CD4+ or CD8+ T cells sorted from blood, taken in a trial of the OX40 agonist ivuxolimab. The CDR3 DNA is TGTGCCAGCACCATTCTGAGCGGGAGTCACAATGAGCAGTTCTTC. This codes for CASTILSGSHNEQFF.